Only a few counts were recorded for the clone carrying this T cell receptor beta chain. Its antigen is unknown. Trimming cost V 1 base and J 4 bases, with 4 bases left between them. Germline CDR1 and CDR2: SGHDN and FVKESK. CDR3 length: 13 amino acids. Participants, patients aged 18 to 65, had newly diagnosed hyperthyroidism with a duration under 2 months. The TCR beta CDR3 regions underwent amplification using RNA transcripts as the source. The HTBI primer set was used in a first-round RT-PCR of the TCR CDR3. MiXCR, applied by TCRdb to the multiplex PCR reads, yields one record per CDR3 protein. The data show hundreds of thousands of distinct CDR3 sequences, around a third seen once. This sample is drawn from a study of T cells in Graves' hyperthyroidism and ophthalmopathy. Findings and caveats of the study: Most thyroid clonotypes expanded above 0.001 appeared in blood too. Stable hyperthyroidism was told apart from ophthalmopathy by a model built on 13 V-J features.

Sequencing was done on a sample of blood. The chain couples TRBV14 to TRBJ2-2, with D unclear. The TCR originated in a woman between 40 and 50 years old with Graves' hyperthyroidism. The CDR3 coding sequence is TGTGCCAGCAGCCAAGTGGTCACCGGGGAGCTGTTTTTT. Its translation is CASSQVVTGELFF.